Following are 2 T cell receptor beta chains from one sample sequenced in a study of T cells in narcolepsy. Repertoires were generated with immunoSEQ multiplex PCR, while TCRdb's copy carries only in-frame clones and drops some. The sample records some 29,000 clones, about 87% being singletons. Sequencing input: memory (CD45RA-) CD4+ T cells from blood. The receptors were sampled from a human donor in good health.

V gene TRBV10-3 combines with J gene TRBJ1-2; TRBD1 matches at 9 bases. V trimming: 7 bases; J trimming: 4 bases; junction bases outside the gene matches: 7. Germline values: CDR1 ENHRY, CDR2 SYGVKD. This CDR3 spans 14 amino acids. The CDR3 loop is CAIMAGTGTYGYTF. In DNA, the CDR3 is TGTGCCATCATGGCTGGGACAGGGACCTATGGCTACACCTTC.

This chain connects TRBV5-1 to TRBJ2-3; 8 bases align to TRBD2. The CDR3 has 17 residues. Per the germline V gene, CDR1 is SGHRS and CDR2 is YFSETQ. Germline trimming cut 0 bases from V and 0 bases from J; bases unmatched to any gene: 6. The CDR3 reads CASSLEGSGISTDTQYF. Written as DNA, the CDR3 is TGCGCCAGCAGCTTGGAGGGTAGCGGGATCAGCACAGATACGCAGTATTTT.